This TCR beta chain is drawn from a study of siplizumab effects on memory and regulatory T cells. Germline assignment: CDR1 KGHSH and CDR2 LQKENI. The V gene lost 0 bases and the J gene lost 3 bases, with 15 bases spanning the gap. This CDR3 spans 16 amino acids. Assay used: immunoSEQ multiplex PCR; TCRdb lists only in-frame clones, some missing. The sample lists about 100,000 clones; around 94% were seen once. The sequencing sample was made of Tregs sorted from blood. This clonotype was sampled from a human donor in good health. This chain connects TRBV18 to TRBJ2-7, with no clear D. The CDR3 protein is CASSPPSSVSGYEQYF. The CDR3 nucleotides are TGTGCCAGCTCACCACCGAGCTCAGTTAGTGGCTACGAGCAGTACTTC. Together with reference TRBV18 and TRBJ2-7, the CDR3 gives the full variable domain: NAGVMQNPRHLVRRRGQEARLRCSPMKGHSHVYWYRQLPEEGLKFMVYLQKENIIDESGMPKERFSAEFPKEGPSILRIQQVVRGDSAAYFCASSPPSSVSGYEQYFGPGTRLTVT.